Presented here are 17 T cell receptor beta chains from one specimen sequenced in a study of blood T cell repertoires in COVID-19. The data were produced by immunoSEQ multiplex PCR, yet TCRdb's version contains in-frame clones alone and is incomplete. The data hold 220,000 or so clones, with more than 75% observed a single time. The material sequenced was peripheral blood. The receptors here all came from a woman of 80 years or more with COVID-19, enrolled during active disease.

V gene TRBV29-1 combines with J gene TRBJ1-2; maybe TRBD1 (6 bases). The CDR3 loop spans 12 amino acids. CDR1 and CDR2 from the germline V gene are SQVTM and ANQGSEA. Trimming pared 5 bases from V and 8 bases from J, leaving 15 bases between. CDR3 in amino acids: CSVLRQDEGYTF. CDR3 in DNA: TGCAGCGTTCTAAGACAGGATGAGGGCTACACCTTC.

The rearrangement uses TRBV7-9 and TRBJ2-3; D gene unclear. Germline-derived CDR1 and CDR2 are SEHNR and FQNEAQ (reference sequence). V was shortened by 3 bases and J by 6 bases, with 7 bases between the two germline ends. The CDR3 contains 12 residues. DNA for the CDR3: TGTGCCAGCAGCTTTCTCTCCGATACGCAGTATTTT. It translates to CASSFLSDTQYF.

This chain uses TRBV18 with TRBJ1-5; D may be TRBD1 (6 bases). The CDR3 covers 13 residues. Germline V CDR1 and CDR2: KGHSH, LQKENI. Trimming removed 5 bases from V and 3 bases from J, with 8 bases in between. CDR3 nucleotides: TGTGCCAGCTCAGGGACATCCAATCAGCCCCAGCATTTT. Translation gives CASSGTSNQPQHF. The full variable domain, with the rest looked up from reference TRBV18 and TRBJ1-5, is NAGVMQNPRHLVRRRGQEARLRCSPMKGHSHVYWYRQLPEEGLKFMVYLQKENIIDESGMPKERFSAEFPKEGPSILRIQQVVRGDSAAYFCASSGTSNQPQHFGDGTRLSIL.

This rearrangement joins TRBV2 to TRBJ1-2, with TRBD1 matching 8 bases. The trim removed 4 bases at V and 8 bases at J, leaving 3 bases unmatched. The CDR3 has 12 residues. Germline values: CDR1 SNHLY, CDR2 FYNNEI. The CDR3 region has the DNA TGTGCCAGCAGTGGACAGGGGCAGGGCTACACCTTC. Its protein product is CASSGQGQGYTF.

The genes are TRBV5-1 and TRBJ2-2; D uncertain. The V end was cut by 6 bases, the J end by 3 bases, with 9 bases between. Germline V lookup: CDR1 SGHRS, CDR2 YFSETQ. CDR3 size: 13 residues. For the CDR3, the DNA is TGCGCCAGCAACGGTATGGACACCGGGGAGCTGTTTTTT. It translates to CASNGMDTGELFF.

The V gene is TRBV12-3 or TRBV12-4, the J gene TRBJ1-3; D unclear. The CDR3 consists of 12 residues. Trimming left V 3 bases short and J 5 bases short, with 5 bases between. The CDR3, as DNA: TGTGCCAGCAGTTTCATCCGAAACACCATATATTTT. Amino acids: CASSFIRNTIYF.

This chain uses TRBV5-1 with TRBJ2-2; 9 nucleotides agree with TRBD2. This CDR3 is built from 16 residues. With 3 bases clipped from V and 3 bases from J, the junction kept 6 bases outside the gene matches. Germline V lookup: CDR1 SGHRS, CDR2 YFSETQ. The CDR3 reads CASSSRTSAYTGELFF. For the CDR3, the DNA is TGCGCCAGCAGCTCGAGGACTAGCGCTTACACCGGGGAGCTGTTTTTT.

The J gene is TRBJ2-3, the V gene TRBV6-2 or TRBV6-3; 7 bases are a match to TRBD1. J gave up 0 bases and V 6 bases, and 9 bases lay outside the gene matches. Germline assignment: CDR1 MNHEY and CDR2 SVGEGT. This CDR3 region has 16 residues. The CDR3 nucleotides read TGTGCCAGCAGCCCTCTAGGGACAGCTAGCACAGATACGCAGTATTTT. The encoded protein is CASSPLGTASTDTQYF.

CDR3 protein: CAIRATGGNQPQHF. The CDR3 DNA follows: TGTGCCATCAGGGCGACAGGGGGTAATCAGCCCCAGCATTTT. The chain has TRBV10-3 and TRBJ1-5, with 9 bases that match TRBD1. The J segment lost 4 bases and the V segment lost 6 bases, leaving 4 bases of the junction unmatched. CDR3 size: 14 residues. The V gene's germline CDR1 is ENHRY and CDR2 SYGVKD.

V and J are TRBV5-8 and TRBJ1-4; D is unclear. The CDR3 covers 11 residues. V shed 7 bases and J shed 11 bases, with 12 bases lying between them. Germline-derived CDR1 and CDR2 are SGHTS and YDEGEE. CDR3 bases: TGTGCCAGCTCGTCCCGGGAGAAACTGTTTTTT. Protein: CASSSREKLFF.

This chain joins TRBV30 and TRBJ2-1; possibly TRBD2 for D (6 bases). The CDR3 consists of 12 residues. Germline CDR1 and CDR2: GTSNPN and SVGIG (reference sequence). V was shortened by 4 bases and J by 15 bases, with 19 bases between the two germline ends. The CDR3 reads CAWTQQRDLRFF. CDR3 nucleotides: TGTGCCTGGACCCAGCAGAGGGACTTGAGGTTCTTC.

This chain links TRBV5-6 with TRBJ1-2; D is uncertain. Germline lookup yields CDR1 SGHDT and CDR2 YYEEEE. The CDR3 has 13 residues. Trimming removed 0 bases from V and 2 bases from J, with 5 bases in between. DNA of the CDR3: TGTGCCAGCAGCTTGGGGCAGAACTATGGCTACACCTTC. Translated: CASSLGQNYGYTF.

The chain links TRBV6-5 to TRBJ1-5; 7 bases line up with TRBD1. The CDR3 has 15 amino acids. The germline V gene encodes CDR1 MNHEY and CDR2 SVGAGI. With V trimmed by 4 bases and J by 11 bases, 14 bases remained unmatched. The CDR3 DNA is TGTGCCAGCAGTTCTCCGGACAGGTTGGGGCAAGCCCAGCATTTT. Translating it yields CASSSPDRLGQAQHF.

V usage is TRBV18 and J usage is TRBJ1-6; D not certain. This CDR3 comprises 14 residues. Trimming left V 2 bases short and J 7 bases short, with 9 bases between. CDR1 and CDR2 (germline): KGHSH, LQKENI. CDR3 in amino acids: CASSPDGRNSPLHF. Written as DNA, the CDR3 is TGTGCCAGCTCACCAGATGGCAGGAATTCACCCCTCCACTTT.

CDR3 DNA: TGTGCCAGCAGTTTAACCCCCCCCCGGGACAGGGTGGGGGAGCAGTACTTC. Amino acid sequence: CASSLTPPRDRVGEQYF. The chain is built from TRBV14 and TRBJ2-7; 9 bases match TRBD1. The junction had 19 bases not matched to a gene; V was cut back by 6 bases and J by 7 bases. The CDR3 sequence is 17 residues long. Germline values: CDR1 SGHDN, CDR2 FVKESK.

This chain joins TRBV11-2 and TRBJ2-1; D might be TRBD1 (6 bases). This CDR3 has 14 residues. Between the trimmed V and J ends, which lost 2 bases and 9 bases, there was a span of 14 bases. Looked up from germline, CDR1 is SGHAT and CDR2 is FQNNGV. The CDR3 is CASSLLQGIGEQFF. The CDR3 DNA follows: TGTGCCAGCAGCTTATTACAGGGAATCGGTGAGCAGTTCTTC.

The chain combines TRBV18 with TRBJ1-2; D remains unclear. CDR3 length: 13 residues. V was pared by 2 bases and J by 7 bases, with 11 bases between. Looked up from germline, CDR1 is KGHSH and CDR2 is LQKENI. The CDR3 DNA is TGTGCCAGCTCACCAGGTACAGTTTTTGGCTACACCTTC. Translating gives CASSPGTVFGYTF. The whole variable domain, filled in from reference TRBV18 and TRBJ1-2, reads NAGVMQNPRHLVRRRGQEARLRCSPMKGHSHVYWYRQLPEEGLKFMVYLQKENIIDESGMPKERFSAEFPKEGPSILRIQQVVRGDSAAYFCASSPGTVFGYTFGSGTRLTVV.